This T cell receptor beta chain was observed in a study of T cells in women clearing cervical HPV infection. Study as a whole: Blood came at first lesion visit for cases, post-clearance for controls.

The CDR3 is made up of 13 amino acids. V gave up 3 bases and J gave up 9 bases, with 15 bases separating them. Germline-derived CDR1 and CDR2 are DFQATT and SNEGSKA (reference sequence). A note on this clone: Read sequence stops 3 residues before the CDR3 end, and the germline J gene provides the missing end.

MY09/MY11 PCR detected cervical HPV DNA; dot-blot assigned genotypes. Measured with immunoSEQ multiplex PCR; TCRdb has only the in-frame clones, and not every one. The sample data list roughly 8,300 clones. The genes are TRBV20-1 and TRBJ2-1; tentatively, D is TRBD1 (6 bases). The sequenced sample was blood buffy coat. The TCR originated in a woman between 18 and 70 years old with a cervical HPV16 infection that either progressed to CIN3+ or cleared (not recorded which). The CDR3 bases that were read are TGCAGTGCTAGCAACAGGGTAGGGGGTGAG. This gives the protein CSASNRVGGE. The full CDR3 is CSASNRVGGEQFF.